One T cell receptor (beta chain) is described in this entry. The sample is drawn from a study of patients and donors after allogeneic stem cell transplantation. TCRdb recomputed calls from the RT-PCR reads with MiXCR, one row per CDR3 protein. The data contain roughly 41,000 distinct CDR3 sequences, roughly 29% of them singletons. CDR3 size: 15 residues. Germline V gene lookup returns CDR1 KGHSH and CDR2 LQKENI. Unmatched junction bases numbered 2, after V lost 2 bases and J lost 3 bases. This sequence was found in a human donor who was either an allogeneic HSCT recipient or a stem cell or donor lymphocyte infusion donor (not recorded which). It is not recorded whose cells these are; they may come from a transplant donor. The gene calls are TRBV18 and TRBJ2-3; TRBD2 matches at 10 bases. The sequenced sample consisted of blood, either unsorted or a sorted T cell fraction (not recorded which). The CDR3 nucleotides are TGTGCCAGCTCACCAACACTAGCGGGAACAGATACGCAGTATTTT. Translating gives CASSPTLAGTDTQYF.